The 31 T cell receptor beta chains in this list originate from one sample, sequenced in a study of cytomegalovirus exposure and HLA in healthy donors. It was with 60 Vbeta and 13 Jbeta primers that the PCR ran. Clones were read by immunoSEQ multiplex PCR, and TCRdb kept only the in-frame ones, dropping some. The table has some 84,000 clones, around 78% seen once. Sample: PBMCs. These receptors were collected from a male donor in good health and CMV-seropositive.

The chain joins TRBV5-1 to TRBJ2-5, with D possibly TRBD2 on 6 matching bases. Looked up from germline, CDR1 is SGHRS and CDR2 is YFSETQ. The CDR3 is made up of 14 amino acids. Deletions cut 0 bases from V and 5 bases from J, with 11 bases between. The CDR3 is CASSLEGRRETQYF. CDR3 coding DNA: TGCGCCAGCAGCTTGGAAGGGAGGAGGGAGACCCAGTACTTC.

This clone was counted a single time. This chain joins TRBV20-1 and TRBJ2-5; D call uncertain. The J call could be wrong; TRBJ2-7 is a better fit for the DNA end. Germline-derived CDR1 and CDR2 are DFQATT and SNEGSKA (reference sequence). CDR3 length: 9 amino acids. CDR3 region: CSASSEQYF. The CDR3 DNA follows: TGCAGTGCTAGCAGCGAGCAGTACTTC.

V is TRBV30 and J is TRBJ2-2; D perhaps matches TRBD2 (5 bases). V shed 5 bases and J shed 6 bases, with 13 bases lying between them. The CDR3 is 13 amino acids. Germline V lookup: CDR1 GTSNPN, CDR2 SVGIG (reference sequence). The CDR3 spells CAWERAIAGELFF. The CDR3 DNA reads TGTGCCTGGGAGAGGGCGATCGCCGGGGAGCTGTTTTTT.

Only a few counts were recorded for this clone. The V call is TRBV4-2, the J call TRBJ2-3, with a possible D match to TRBD2 (6 bases). Trimming removed 3 bases from V and 4 bases from J, with 11 bases in between. The CDR3 is 14 amino acids. CDR1 and CDR2 (germline): LGHNA, YNFKEQ. CDR3 amino acids: CASSHGSGSDTQYF. DNA for the CDR3: TGTGCCAGCAGCCATGGTAGCGGCTCAGATACGCAGTATTTT.

This clone was recorded once. The chain carries TRBV28 and TRBJ2-7, with D possibly being TRBD1 (6 bases). V lost 5 bases to trimming and J lost 2 bases, with 16 bases between them. This CDR3 has 15 residues. CDR1 and CDR2 (germline): MDHEN, SYDVKM. DNA of the CDR3: TGTGCCAGCAGTGCGCTTTGGGACAAAGCCTACGAGCAGTACTTC. This encodes CASSALWDKAYEQYF.

V gene TRBV6-4 combines with J gene TRBJ1-6; possible D gene TRBD1, 5 bases. Germline CDR1 reads MRHNA; CDR2 reads SNTAGT. With 4 bases removed from V and 8 bases from J, the gap between germline ends came to 9 bases. The CDR3 totals 13 residues. DNA for the CDR3: TGTGCCAGCAGTGCTGACAGCTATTCACCCCTCCACTTT. It encodes CASSADSYSPLHF.

This chain connects TRBV7-2 to TRBJ2-7; 7 bases line up with TRBD1. Germline values: CDR1 SGHTA, CDR2 FQGNSA. The ends lost 5 bases at V and 4 bases at J; junction bases unmatched: 8. This CDR3 is 14 amino acids long. CDR3 sequence: CASSDTGVGYEQYF. In DNA form, the CDR3 reads TGTGCCAGCAGCGACACAGGGGTGGGGTACGAGCAGTACTTC.

This chain links TRBV10-2 with TRBJ2-2; D might be TRBD1 (6 bases). The CDR3 extends over 16 amino acids. Trimming took off 7 bases at V and 0 bases at J, with 15 bases between the two ends. The germline V gene encodes CDR1 WSHSY and CDR2 SAAADI. In nucleotides, the CDR3 is TGCGCCAGCATTTGGACAGCAGGAGCGAACACCGGGGAGCTGTTTTTT. It codes for CASIWTAGANTGELFF.

The gene calls are TRBV4-1 and TRBJ2-7, with TRBD1 matching over 7 bases. With 3 bases clipped from V and 2 bases from J, the junction kept 7 bases outside the gene matches. Germline lookup yields CDR1 MGHRA and CDR2 YSYEKL. The CDR3 runs 15 residues. The CDR3 sequence is CASSQSSRGTYEQYF. The CDR3 DNA reads TGCGCCAGCAGCCAGTCAAGCAGGGGGACCTACGAGCAGTACTTC.

The genes are TRBV4-1 and TRBJ2-7; 14 nucleotides align to TRBD2. V was pared by 1 base and J by 2 bases, with 1 base of the junction left unmatched. Germline V CDR1 and CDR2: MGHRA, YSYEKL. The CDR3 contains 16 residues. The CDR3 DNA is TGCGCCAGCAGCCAAGGGACTAGCGGGAGGACCTACGAGCAGTACTTC. Encoded protein: CASSQGTSGRTYEQYF.

The V and J genes are TRBV7-2 and TRBJ1-1; possible D gene TRBD1, 5 bases. There are 13 residues in the CDR3. The germline V and J ends were trimmed by 7 bases and 7 bases, with 16 bases remaining between them. CDR1 and CDR2 (germline): SGHTA, FQGNSA. The CDR3 nucleotides read TGTGCCAGCACACATAGGGCGGGGCTTGAAGCTTTCTTT. This translates into CASTHRAGLEAFF.

J is TRBJ1-3 and V is TRBV5-1, with no clear D. The CDR3 consists of 14 residues. Trimming cost V 6 bases and J 2 bases, with 12 bases left between them. CDR1 is SGHRS, CDR2 YFSETQ, per germline. CDR3 nucleotides: TGCGCCAGCAATACCGGGAGCCCTGGAAACACCATATATTTT. Translated: CASNTGSPGNTIYF. The variable domain in full, with the rest retrieved from reference TRBV5-1 and TRBJ1-3, is KAGVTQTPRYLIKTRGQQVTLSCSPISGHRSVSWYQQTPGQGLQFLFEYFSETQRNKGNFPGRFSGRQFSNSRSEMNVSTLELGDSALYLCASNTGSPGNTIYFGEGSWLTVV.

The chain has TRBV11-2 and TRBJ2-7; TRBD1 matches at 9 bases. CDR1 and CDR2 (germline): SGHAT, FQNNGV. This CDR3 region has 15 residues. V lost 6 bases, J lost 3 bases, and 9 bases stayed unmatched. The CDR3 reads CASSPVTGGVYEQYF. The CDR3 nucleotides are TGTGCCAGCAGTCCGGTCACAGGGGGCGTCTACGAGCAGTACTTC.

This clone was observed a few times. The genes are TRBV6-5 and TRBJ2-7; D might be TRBD2 (6 bases). V was shortened by 7 bases and J by 6 bases, with 19 bases between the two germline ends. The CDR3 consists of 14 residues. Germline V gene lookup returns CDR1 MNHEY and CDR2 SVGAGI. The CDR3 nucleotides are TGTGCCAGCAAGTCTTCGGGAGCTTTAGGCGAGCAGTACTTC. This gives the protein CASKSSGALGEQYF.

The rearrangement joins TRBV5-6 to TRBJ2-6; D not resolved. Germline assignment: CDR1 SGHDT and CDR2 YYEEEE. This CDR3 contains 15 residues. V shed 2 bases and J shed 0 bases, with 6 bases lying between them. The CDR3 spells CASSFRGSGANVLTF. Here the CDR3 DNA reads TGTGCCAGCAGCTTCAGAGGCTCTGGGGCCAACGTCCTGACTTTC.

V usage is TRBV2 and J usage is TRBJ2-1; 14 bases are a match to TRBD2. V lost 8 bases, J lost 6 bases, and 12 bases stayed unmatched. The CDR3 is made up of 17 amino acids. Per the germline V gene, CDR1 is SNHLY and CDR2 is FYNNEI. CDR3 DNA: TGTGCCAGCGTTACACACAAGGGACTAGCGGGAGCCAATGAGCAGTTCTTC. Its translation is CASVTHKGLAGANEQFF.

This clone was counted a single time. The V gene is TRBV29-1, the J gene TRBJ2-3; 10 bases are shared with TRBD2. J was trimmed by 2 bases and V by 5 bases; bases with no gene match: 4. CDR3 length: 14 amino acids. CDR1 SQVTM and CDR2 ANQGSEA come from the germline V gene. This CDR3 reads CSVLLAGNTDTQYF. In DNA, the CDR3 is TGCAGCGTTCTACTAGCGGGAAACACAGATACGCAGTATTTT.

The genes are TRBV7-2 and TRBJ1-5; TRBD1 matches at 7 bases. Germline CDR1 reads SGHTA; CDR2 reads FQGNSA. This CDR3 is built from 15 residues. J gave up 3 bases and V 5 bases, and 7 bases lay outside the gene matches. DNA of the CDR3: TGTGCCAGCAGCCCCTGGACAGGACTCAATCAGCCCCAGCATTTT. Its translation is CASSPWTGLNQPQHF.

The V and J genes are TRBV18 and TRBJ2-7; 10 bases are a match to TRBD1. The CDR3 sequence is 14 residues long. The V gene's germline CDR1 is KGHSH and CDR2 LQKENI. The J segment lost 3 bases and the V segment lost 3 bases, leaving 2 bases of the junction unmatched. CDR3 protein: CASSPGDRGYEQYF. CDR3 coding DNA: TGTGCCAGCTCACCTGGGGACAGGGGCTACGAGCAGTACTTC.

The chain combines TRBV5-1 with TRBJ2-3; D not resolved. CDR3 length: 15 amino acids. V shed 2 bases and J shed 0 bases, with 10 bases lying between them. Germline-derived CDR1 and CDR2 are SGHRS and YFSETQ. The CDR3 DNA sequence: TGCGCCAGCAGCTTCGACCCGACTAGCACAGATACGCAGTATTTT. This gives the protein CASSFDPTSTDTQYF.

This sequence joins TRBV7-2 and TRBJ2-3, with D possibly TRBD2 on 6 matching bases. Trimming took 3 bases from V and 2 from J, leaving 9 bases between them. Germline V CDR1 and CDR2: SGHTA, FQGNSA. This CDR3 comprises 14 residues. The CDR3 DNA is TGTGCCAGCAGCTTGGGGGGAAACACAGATACGCAGTATTTT. Residues: CASSLGGNTDTQYF.

Written as DNA, the CDR3 is TGTGCCAGCAGCCGCCCTAGCGGAGGCTCCTACGAGCAGTACTTC. Its translation is CASSRPSGGSYEQYF. This rearrangement joins TRBV5-4 to TRBJ2-7, with TRBD2 identical over 7 bases. The germline gives CDR1 SGHNT, CDR2 YYREEE (reference sequence). This CDR3 contains 15 residues. The J segment lost 0 bases and the V segment lost 4 bases, leaving 7 bases of the junction unmatched.

This sequence joins TRBV12-5 and TRBJ2-2; 14 nucleotides agree with TRBD2. V shed 4 bases and J 3 bases; nucleotides not matched to a gene: 7. CDR1 is LGHNT, CDR2 FRNRAP, per germline. This CDR3 is 18 amino acids long. The CDR3, as DNA: TGTGCTAGTGGTTCCCAGACTAGCGGGAGGGCCGACACCGGGGAGCTGTTTTTT. This gives the protein CASGSQTSGRADTGELFF.

The CDR3 DNA is TGCGCCAGCAGTAGAGGCGGTGCTAGCACAGATACGCAGTATTTT. As protein: CASSRGGASTDTQYF. The chain combines TRBV10-1 with TRBJ2-3, with D unresolved. CDR3 size: 15 residues. Germline V gene data show CDR1 as WNHNN and CDR2 as SYGVQD (reference sequence). Between the trimmed V and J ends, which lost 5 bases and 0 bases, there was a span of 12 bases.

This chain uses TRBV11-2 with TRBJ2-2; 7 bases are a match to TRBD2. The J segment lost 6 bases and the V segment lost 1 base, leaving 8 bases of the junction unmatched. Germline CDR1 SGHAT, CDR2 FQNNGV. The CDR3 totals 16 residues. Here the CDR3 DNA reads TGTGCCAGCAGCTTAGGGCTAGCGGTATCCCCCGGGGAGCTGTTTTTT. Translating gives CASSLGLAVSPGELFF.

The chain is built from TRBV6-1 and TRBJ1-1, with D perhaps matching TRBD1 (5 bases). This CDR3 spans 12 amino acids. Germline CDR1 is MNHNS and CDR2 is SASEGT. Trimming cost V 10 bases and J 7 bases, with 16 bases left between them. The CDR3 sequence: CATKRQPGEAFF. Written as DNA, the CDR3 is TGTGCCACCAAACGACAGCCAGGTGAAGCTTTCTTT.

The chain couples TRBV5-1 to TRBJ1-5; TRBD1 aligns across 7 bases. The V gene's germline CDR1 is SGHRS and CDR2 YFSETQ. The CDR3 consists of 15 residues. J lost 4 bases, V lost 5 bases, and 9 bases had no gene match. The CDR3 loop is CASSPEGAGNQPQHF. DNA of the CDR3: TGCGCCAGCAGTCCGGAGGGGGCTGGGAATCAGCCCCAGCATTTT.

This chain connects TRBV19 to TRBJ2-2; 13 bases line up with TRBD2. The germline CDR1 and CDR2 sequences are LNHDA and SQIVND (reference sequence). The junction had 7 bases not matched to a gene; V was cut back by 7 bases and J by 5 bases. The CDR3 spans 16 residues. CDR3 loop: CASTRTSGSGTGELFF. The CDR3 nucleotides are TGTGCCAGTACCAGGACTAGCGGGAGCGGGACCGGGGAGCTGTTTTTT.

This clone was counted once. The J gene is TRBJ1-6, the V gene TRBV5-1, with D possibly TRBD1 on 5 matching bases. Germline V lookup: CDR1 SGHRS, CDR2 YFSETQ. The CDR3 is 14 residues long. V was pared by 2 bases and J by 14 bases, with 17 bases between. The CDR3 DNA sequence: TGCGCCAGCAGCTTAGATCAGGGCTGGGCGGCCCTCCACTTT. It yields the protein CASSLDQGWAALHF.

In DNA form, the CDR3 reads TGTGCCAGCAGCCAAGGACAGGCGAGCACCCAGCATTTT. It encodes CASSQGQASTQHF. The gene calls are TRBV14 and TRBJ1-5; D may be TRBD1 (6 bases). V was cut by 1 base and J by 11 bases, with 12 bases left in between. The CDR3 totals 13 residues. Germline CDR1 is SGHDN and CDR2 is FVKESK.

V gene TRBV19 combines with J gene TRBJ1-5; D is possibly TRBD1 (6 bases). The V end was cut by 8 bases, the J end by 0 bases, with 14 bases between. The germline CDR1 and CDR2 sequences are LNHDA and SQIVND (reference sequence). This CDR3 is 15 amino acids long. DNA for the CDR3: TGTGCCAGTCTTCCTCAGGGGTATAGCAATCAGCCCCAGCATTTT. Translation gives CASLPQGYSNQPQHF.